A selection of T cell receptor beta chains follows, all from one sample in a study of shared clonotypes between healthy human individuals. Data came from immunoSEQ multiplex PCR; TCRdb stores just in-frame clones and leaves some out. The data hold some 2.3 million clones, with approximately 93% observed a single time. Specimen: naive CD4+ T cells from PBMCs. These receptors were obtained from a man younger than 30 in good health. Some clones in this sample may be carry-over from other donors' samples. CDR3s include the opening cysteine and the closing phenylalanine or tryptophan. The D gene is left open where the match is weak. Size is omitted from some rows. Given values are once, few, many or a class for expanded clones.

j_call: TRBJ2-7
clone_size: -
v_call: TRBV25-1
d_call: -
cdr3_nt: TGTGCCAGCAGTCCTCCTCAGAACCTAGGCGGCGAGCAGTACTTC
cdr3_aa: CASSPPQNLGGEQYF

j_call: TRBJ2-7
clone_size: once
v_call: TRBV6-5
d_call: -
cdr3_nt: TGTGCCAGCAGACGTTTTTACGAGCAGTACTTC
cdr3_aa: CASRRFYEQYF

j_call: TRBJ2-1
clone_size: -
v_call: TRBV4-2
d_call: -
cdr3_nt: TGTGCCAGCAGCCAAGCGGCTAAGAAGGCCCGGTACAATGAGCAGTTCTTC
cdr3_aa: CASSQAAKKARYNEQFF

j_call: TRBJ2-5
clone_size: once
v_call: TRBV19
d_call: TRBD1
cdr3_nt: TGTGCCAGTAGCGACAGGGGAGCTACCCAAGAGACCCAGTACTTC
cdr3_aa: CASSDRGATQETQYF

j_call: TRBJ2-7
clone_size: -
v_call: TRBV29-1
d_call: -
cdr3_nt: TGCAGCGTGAGACTAGAGGGCTACGAGCAGTACTTC
cdr3_aa: CSVRLEGYEQYF

j_call: TRBJ2-1
clone_size: -
v_call: TRBV7-8
d_call: TRBD2
cdr3_nt: TGTGCCAGCAGCCCCCGGTTAGCGGGAGGCAATGAGCAGTTCTTC
cdr3_aa: CASSPRLAGGNEQFF

j_call: TRBJ1-5
clone_size: once
v_call: TRBV19
d_call: -
cdr3_nt: TGTGCCAGTAGTTCGAGGACAGATAGTCATAGCAATCAGCCCCAGCATTTT
cdr3_aa: CASSSRTDSHSNQPQHF

j_call: TRBJ1-5
clone_size: -
v_call: TRBV28
d_call: -
cdr3_nt: TGTGCCATTTGCAGGGGCCGCAATCAGCCCCAGCATTTT
cdr3_aa: CAICRGRNQPQHF

j_call: TRBJ2-7
clone_size: -
v_call: TRBV7-2
d_call: TRBD1
cdr3_nt: TGTGCCAGCAGCCGGGACAGCGCCTACGAGCAGTACTTC
cdr3_aa: CASSRDSAYEQYF

j_call: TRBJ2-7
clone_size: -
v_call: TRBV28
d_call: -
cdr3_nt: TGTGCCAGCAGTTCACCGGGATTTAATTACGAGCAGTACTTC
cdr3_aa: CASSSPGFNYEQYF

j_call: TRBJ1-5
clone_size: -
v_call: TRBV14
d_call: TRBD1
cdr3_nt: TGTGCCAGCAGCCAGCTGACAGGGGGCTTTCAGCCCCAGCATTTT
cdr3_aa: CASSQLTGGFQPQHF

j_call: TRBJ2-2
clone_size: -
v_call: TRBV19
d_call: -
cdr3_nt: TGTGCCAGTAGTATGTTGGGATTGCGCACCGGGGAGCTGTTTTTT
cdr3_aa: CASSMLGLRTGELFF

j_call: TRBJ2-5
clone_size: -
v_call: TRBV28
d_call: -
cdr3_nt: TGTGCCAGCCGCCCAGCGGGCACTCAAGAGACCCAGTACTTC
cdr3_aa: CASRPAGTQETQYF

j_call: TRBJ2-2
clone_size: -
v_call: TRBV27
d_call: -
cdr3_nt: TGTGCCAGCAGTTTCCCGGACACCGAGCTTAACACCGGGGAGCTGTTTTTT
cdr3_aa: CASSFPDTELNTGELFF

j_call: TRBJ1-4
clone_size: -
v_call: TRBV28
d_call: -
cdr3_nt: TGTGCCAGCTCGGGCGGCAGGGGTTCGGAAAAACTGTTTTTT
cdr3_aa: CASSGGRGSEKLFF

j_call: TRBJ1-5
clone_size: -
v_call: TRBV18
d_call: -
cdr3_nt: TGTGCCAGCTCAATATACAGGGTACAGCCCCAGCATTTT
cdr3_aa: CASSIYRVQPQHF

j_call: TRBJ2-3
clone_size: -
v_call: TRBV14
d_call: -
cdr3_nt: TGTGCCAGCAGCCAAGGACTAGGTGCAGATACGCAGTATTTT
cdr3_aa: CASSQGLGADTQYF

j_call: TRBJ2-7
clone_size: -
v_call: TRBV7-2
d_call: -
cdr3_nt: TGTGCCAGCACCTTGTACGGCCAGGGGAGTTTCTCCGAGCAGTACTTC
cdr3_aa: CASTLYGQGSFSEQYF

j_call: TRBJ1-5
clone_size: -
v_call: TRBV7-9
d_call: -
cdr3_nt: TGTGCCAGCAGCTTAGGAGGGGTATCCAATCAGCCCCAGCATTTT
cdr3_aa: CASSLGGVSNQPQHF

j_call: TRBJ1-5
clone_size: -
v_call: TRBV5-6
d_call: -
cdr3_nt: TGTGCCAGCAGCTGCAATCAGCCCCAGCATTTT
cdr3_aa: CASSCNQPQHF

j_call: TRBJ2-3
clone_size: -
v_call: TRBV6-1
d_call: -
cdr3_nt: TGTGCCAGCAGTGAAGTGGGGGTGGACACAGATACGCAGTATTTT
cdr3_aa: CASSEVGVDTDTQYF

j_call: TRBJ2-3
clone_size: -
v_call: TRBV4-2
d_call: TRBD2
cdr3_nt: TGTGCCAGCAGCTGGACTAGCGGCACAGATACGCAGTATTTT
cdr3_aa: CASSWTSGTDTQYF

j_call: TRBJ1-4
clone_size: -
v_call: TRBV30
d_call: -
cdr3_nt: TGTGCCTGGAGTGTACGGGTAAATGAAAAACTGTTTTTT
cdr3_aa: CAWSVRVNEKLFF

j_call: TRBJ2-3
clone_size: -
v_call: TRBV6-6
d_call: -
cdr3_nt: TGTGCCAGCAGACTCGGACAGACAGATACGCAGTATTTT
cdr3_aa: CASRLGQTDTQYF

j_call: TRBJ2-2
clone_size: -
v_call: TRBV9
d_call: -
cdr3_nt: TGTGCCAGCAGCCCCTACCTTGTGAAGGGGCTCCGTACCGGGGAGCTGTTTTTT
cdr3_aa: CASSPYLVKGLRTGELFF

j_call: TRBJ1-2
clone_size: -
v_call: TRBV5-4
d_call: -
cdr3_nt: TGTGCCAGCAGCCCAGGGACTGCACCCTATGGCTACACCTTC
cdr3_aa: CASSPGTAPYGYTF

j_call: TRBJ2-1
clone_size: -
v_call: TRBV7-3
d_call: -
cdr3_nt: TGTGCCAGCAGCTGGGATAGCTCCTACAATGAGCAGTTCTTC
cdr3_aa: CASSWDSSYNEQFF

j_call: TRBJ2-4
clone_size: -
v_call: TRBV10-3
d_call: TRBD2
cdr3_nt: TGTGCCATCAGCGGACTAGCGGGAGACGGGGTCGACATTCAGTACTTC
cdr3_aa: CAISGLAGDGVDIQYF

j_call: TRBJ1-2
clone_size: -
v_call: TRBV5-1
d_call: -
cdr3_nt: TGCGCCAGCAGCTTTTCCCCCTCGATGCCTGGCTACACCTTC
cdr3_aa: CASSFSPSMPGYTF

j_call: TRBJ1-2
clone_size: -
v_call: TRBV5-4
d_call: TRBD1
cdr3_nt: TGTGCCAGCAGCTCGGACAGGGTCGGCTACACCTTC
cdr3_aa: CASSSDRVGYTF

j_call: TRBJ2-7
clone_size: -
v_call: TRBV6-5
d_call: -
cdr3_nt: TGTGCCAGCAGTTCCGGGGACACACGGGGACTCTACGAGCAGTACTTC
cdr3_aa: CASSSGDTRGLYEQYF

j_call: TRBJ1-5
clone_size: -
v_call: TRBV18
d_call: TRBD1
cdr3_nt: TGTGCCAGCTCACGCGGCCAGGGGGATCAGCCCCAGCATTTT
cdr3_aa: CASSRGQGDQPQHF

j_call: TRBJ2-1
clone_size: few
v_call: TRBV18
d_call: -
cdr3_nt: TGTGCCAGCTCACCATGGGTCACGGACAATGAGCAGTTCTTC
cdr3_aa: CASSPWVTDNEQFF

j_call: TRBJ2-2
clone_size: -
v_call: TRBV7-3
d_call: -
cdr3_nt: TGTGCCACCCGCAGGGCTACAAACACCGGGGAGCTGTTTTTT
cdr3_aa: CATRRATNTGELFF

j_call: TRBJ2-5
clone_size: once
v_call: TRBV6-1
d_call: -
cdr3_nt: TGTGCCAGCACCTTAGCCACAGGGACGGAGACCCAGTACTTC
cdr3_aa: CASTLATGTETQYF